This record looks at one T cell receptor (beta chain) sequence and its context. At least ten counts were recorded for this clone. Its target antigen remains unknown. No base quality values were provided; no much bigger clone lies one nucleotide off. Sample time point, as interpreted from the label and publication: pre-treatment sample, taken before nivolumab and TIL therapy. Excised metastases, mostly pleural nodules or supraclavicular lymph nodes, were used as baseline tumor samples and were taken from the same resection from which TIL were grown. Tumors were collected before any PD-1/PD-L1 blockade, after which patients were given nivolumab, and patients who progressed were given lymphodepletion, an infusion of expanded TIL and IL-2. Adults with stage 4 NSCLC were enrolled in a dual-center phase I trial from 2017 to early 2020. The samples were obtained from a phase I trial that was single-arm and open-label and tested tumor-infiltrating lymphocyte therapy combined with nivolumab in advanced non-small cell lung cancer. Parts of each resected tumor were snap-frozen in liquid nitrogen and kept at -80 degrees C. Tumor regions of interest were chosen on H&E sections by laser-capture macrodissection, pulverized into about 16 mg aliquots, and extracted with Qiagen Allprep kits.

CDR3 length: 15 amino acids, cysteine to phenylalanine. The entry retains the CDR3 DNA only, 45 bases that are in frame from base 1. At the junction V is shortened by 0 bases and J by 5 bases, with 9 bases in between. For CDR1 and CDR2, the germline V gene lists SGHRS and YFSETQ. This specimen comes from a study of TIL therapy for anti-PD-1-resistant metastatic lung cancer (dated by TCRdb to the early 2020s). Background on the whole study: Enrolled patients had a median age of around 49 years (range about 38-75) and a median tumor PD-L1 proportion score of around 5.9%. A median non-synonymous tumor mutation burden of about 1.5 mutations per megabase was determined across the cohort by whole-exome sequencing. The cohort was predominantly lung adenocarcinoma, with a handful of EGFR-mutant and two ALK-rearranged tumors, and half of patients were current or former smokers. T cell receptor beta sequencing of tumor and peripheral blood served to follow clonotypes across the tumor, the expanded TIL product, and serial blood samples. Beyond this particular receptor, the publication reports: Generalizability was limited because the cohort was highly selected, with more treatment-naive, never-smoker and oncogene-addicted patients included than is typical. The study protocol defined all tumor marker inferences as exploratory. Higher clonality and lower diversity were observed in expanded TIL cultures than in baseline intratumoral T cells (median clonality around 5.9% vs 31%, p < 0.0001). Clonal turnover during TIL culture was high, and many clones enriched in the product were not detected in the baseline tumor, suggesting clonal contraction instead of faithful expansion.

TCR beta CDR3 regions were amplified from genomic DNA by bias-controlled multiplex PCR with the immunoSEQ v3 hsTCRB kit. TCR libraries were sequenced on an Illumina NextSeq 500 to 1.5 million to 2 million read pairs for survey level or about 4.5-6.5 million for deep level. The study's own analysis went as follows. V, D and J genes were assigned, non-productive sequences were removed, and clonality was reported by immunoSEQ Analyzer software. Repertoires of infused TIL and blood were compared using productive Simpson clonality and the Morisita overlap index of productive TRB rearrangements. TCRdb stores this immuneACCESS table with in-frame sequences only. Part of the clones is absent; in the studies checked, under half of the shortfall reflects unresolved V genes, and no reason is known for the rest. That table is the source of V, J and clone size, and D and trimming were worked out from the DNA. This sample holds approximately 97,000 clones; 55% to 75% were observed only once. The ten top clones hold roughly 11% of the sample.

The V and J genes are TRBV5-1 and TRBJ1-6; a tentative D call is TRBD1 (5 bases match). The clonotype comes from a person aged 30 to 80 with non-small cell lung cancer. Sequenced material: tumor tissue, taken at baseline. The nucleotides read TGCGCCAGCAGCTTGGCGCAGGGAAATAATTCACCCCTCCACTTT. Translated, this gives CASSLAQGNNSPLHF.